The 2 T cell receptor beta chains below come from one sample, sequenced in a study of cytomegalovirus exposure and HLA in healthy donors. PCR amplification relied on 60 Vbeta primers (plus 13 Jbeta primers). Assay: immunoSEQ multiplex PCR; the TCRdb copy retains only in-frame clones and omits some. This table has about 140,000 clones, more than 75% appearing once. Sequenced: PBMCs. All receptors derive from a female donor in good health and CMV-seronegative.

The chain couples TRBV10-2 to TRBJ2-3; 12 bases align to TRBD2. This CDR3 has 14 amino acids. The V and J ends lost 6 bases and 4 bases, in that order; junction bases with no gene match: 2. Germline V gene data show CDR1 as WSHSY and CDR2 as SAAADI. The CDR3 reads CASRGLAGSDTQYF. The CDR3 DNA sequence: TGCGCCAGCAGAGGACTAGCGGGATCAGATACGCAGTATTTT.

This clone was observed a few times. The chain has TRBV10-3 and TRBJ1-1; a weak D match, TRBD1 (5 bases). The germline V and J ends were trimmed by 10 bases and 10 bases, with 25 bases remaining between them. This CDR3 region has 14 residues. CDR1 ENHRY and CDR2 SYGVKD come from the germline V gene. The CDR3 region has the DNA TGTGCCACCTCCGGGGGGGTCTCCTCCGGTGGAGCTTTCTTT. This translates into CATSGGVSSGGAFF.